Described below is a single T cell receptor beta chain sequence and its context. What it recognizes is unknown. The sample comes from a study of CD8+ T cells in alopecia areata. General study findings and limits: Scalp samples also contribute reads from the resident alphabeta T cells found in normal skin. It was lesional scalp, especially alopecia totalis/universalis, that showed higher clonality than normal scalp. Between patients, shared TCR sequences were less clear than in mice. This was possibly due in part to HLA diversity in the patient population.

Germline CDR1 is MNHEY and CDR2 is SVGAGI. Trimming pared 8 bases from V and 2 bases from J, leaving 16 bases between. The CDR3 has 14 residues. Reverse transcription of extracted RNA yielded cDNA, which provided the sequencing template. This table comes from immunoSEQ multiplex PCR, and its TCRdb copy is limited to in-frame clones, with some not included. This repertoire shows roughly 100,000 clones, 55% found once; its top ten account for 8% to 10%. This clonotype originated in a human donor in good health. The rearrangement joins TRBV6-5 to TRBJ2-7; maybe TRBD1 (6 bases). What was sequenced was CD4+ T cells sorted from blood. Here the CDR3 reads CASRSGAGAYEQYF. CDR3 DNA sequence: TGTGCCAGCCGCTCTGGGGCAGGGGCCTACGAGCAGTACTTC.